This T cell receptor beta chain was captured by sequencing in a study of shared clonotypes between healthy human individuals. Study-level findings and limits: Relative to memory subsets, naive subsets generally showed larger estimated richness. Depth of sequencing was expected to influence donor clonotype sharing.

To note about this clone: Its antigen is currently unknown.

For each subset, genomic DNA was distributed in equal portions over several immunoSEQ plates. Sequencing used immunoSEQ multiplex PCR; TCRdb keeps in-frame clones, though not all of them. This table holds roughly 1,100,000 clones, about three quarters found once. The TCR comes from a man aged 18 to 35 in good health. Sequencing was done on a sample of memory CD4+ T cells sorted from blood. Subset of the sample: CD45RA-negative fraction.

The CDR3, as DNA: TGCGCCAGCAGCTTGGTAATTAGCGGGAGTATCGGGGAGCTGTTTTTT. Its protein is CASSLVISGSIGELFF. The rearrangement joins TRBV5-1 to TRBJ2-2, with 9 bases fitting TRBD2. The germline V gene has CDR1 SGHRS and CDR2 YFSETQ. V was clipped by 0 bases and J by 7 bases; unmatched bases: 7. CDR3 length equals 16 residues. The entire variable domain, with the rest obtained from reference TRBV5-1 and TRBJ2-2, is as follows: KAGVTQTPRYLIKTRGQQVTLSCSPISGHRSVSWYQQTPGQGLQFLFEYFSETQRNKGNFPGRFSGRQFSNSRSEMNVSTLELGDSALYLCASSLVISGSIGELFFGEGSRLTVL.